A selection of T cell receptor beta chains follows, all from one sample in a study of cytomegalovirus exposure and HLA in healthy donors. Profiling relied on immunoSEQ multiplex PCR, and the TCRdb table lists in-frame clones only, not all of them. The data contain 100,000 or so clones, around 87% of them singletons. Sequenced: PBMCs. Every receptor here comes from a woman aged 18-29 years in good health and CMV-seropositive. Each CDR3 is given with its conserved first and last residue. The order of the fields is V gene, D gene, clone size, J gene, CDR3 DNA, CDR3 protein. D genes are given only for firm matches. Size is omitted from some rows. Given values are once, few, many or a class for expanded clones.

V gene: TRBV4-2
D gene: TRBD2
clone size: .
J gene: TRBJ2-1
CDR3 DNA: TGTGCCAGCAGCCTCCTAGGGACTAGCGGATCTGAGCAGTTCTTC
CDR3 protein: CASSLLGTSGSEQFF

V gene: TRBV6-1
D gene: .
clone size: .
J gene: TRBJ2-7
CDR3 DNA: TGTGCCAGCAGTGTTCCGGGGGAGCAGTACTTC
CDR3 protein: CASSVPGEQYF

V gene: TRBV15
D gene: TRBD1
clone size: .
J gene: TRBJ1-3
CDR3 DNA: TGTGCCACCAGCGGGGACAGATACTCTGGAAACACCATATATTTT
CDR3 protein: CATSGDRYSGNTIYF

V gene: TRBV5-1
D gene: .
clone size: .
J gene: TRBJ2-3
CDR3 DNA: TGCGCCAGCAGCCAGAGGGCGAGCACAGATACGCAGTATTTT
CDR3 protein: CASSQRASTDTQYF

V gene: TRBV5-4
D gene: TRBD1
clone size: .
J gene: TRBJ1-6
CDR3 DNA: TGTGCCAGCAGCTCCGGGACAGGATTAATGGGAGTCAATTCACCCCTCCACTTT
CDR3 protein: CASSSGTGLMGVNSPLHF

V gene: TRBV10-3
D gene: .
clone size: .
J gene: TRBJ1-3
CDR3 DNA: TGTGCCATCAGTGAGTCGTTTTGGTCGACAGCCTCTGGAAACACCATATATTTT
CDR3 protein: CAISESFWSTASGNTIYF

V gene: TRBV9
D gene: .
clone size: .
J gene: TRBJ2-5
CDR3 DNA: TGTGCCAGCAGCGTAGCAGGGTCCGTTCTCTTAGAGACCCAGTACTTC
CDR3 protein: CASSVAGSVLLETQYF

V gene: TRBV4-2
D gene: .
clone size: .
J gene: TRBJ2-1
CDR3 DNA: TGTGCCAGCAGCCAAGACAGCGGCTCCTACAATGAGCAGTTCTTC
CDR3 protein: CASSQDSGSYNEQFF

V gene: TRBV11-2
D gene: TRBD2
clone size: .
J gene: TRBJ2-1
CDR3 DNA: TGTGCCAGCAGCTTAGAGGCTAGCGGGGGGTACAATGAGCAGTTCTTC
CDR3 protein: CASSLEASGGYNEQFF

V gene: TRBV5-4
D gene: TRBD1
clone size: .
J gene: TRBJ1-1
CDR3 DNA: TGTGCCAGCAGCTATAACAGGGGTCGGAACACTGAAGCTTTCTTT
CDR3 protein: CASSYNRGRNTEAFF

V gene: TRBV10-1
D gene: .
clone size: .
J gene: TRBJ2-6
CDR3 DNA: TGCGCCACTTACGTCCTGACTTTC
CDR3 protein: CATYVLTF

V gene: TRBV25-1
D gene: .
clone size: .
J gene: TRBJ2-2
CDR3 DNA: TGTGCCAGCAGTAACACGGAGCCGAACACCGGGGAGCTGTTTTTT
CDR3 protein: CASSNTEPNTGELFF

V gene: TRBV6-5
D gene: TRBD1
clone size: .
J gene: TRBJ2-5
CDR3 DNA: TGTGCCAGCAGTTACAGGTCGGGACAGGGGAATTCCCAGTACTTC
CDR3 protein: CASSYRSGQGNSQYF

V gene: TRBV6-6
D gene: TRBD1
clone size: once
J gene: TRBJ2-1
CDR3 DNA: TGTGCCAGCAGTACAAGACAGGGGGCCAATGAGCAGTTCTTC
CDR3 protein: CASSTRQGANEQFF

V gene: TRBV28
D gene: TRBD2
clone size: .
J gene: TRBJ2-1
CDR3 DNA: TGTGCCAGCAGTTTGGTAGCGGGGAATGAGCAGTTCTTC
CDR3 protein: CASSLVAGNEQFF

V gene: TRBV6-1
D gene: TRBD2
clone size: .
J gene: TRBJ2-7
CDR3 DNA: TGTGCCAGCAGGCTAGCGGGAGGGAACGAGCAGTACTTC
CDR3 protein: CASRLAGGNEQYF

V gene: TRBV30
D gene: TRBD1
clone size: .
J gene: TRBJ1-4
CDR3 DNA: TGTGCCTGGAGCAAGCCCGGGACAGGGAACGAAAAACTGTTTTTT
CDR3 protein: CAWSKPGTGNEKLFF

V gene: TRBV28
D gene: TRBD1
clone size: .
J gene: TRBJ1-2
CDR3 DNA: TGTGCCAGCAGCCGGGGCGGACAGGGGGCTAACTATGGCTACACCTTC
CDR3 protein: CASSRGGQGANYGYTF

V gene: TRBV10-2
D gene: .
clone size: many
J gene: TRBJ1-3
CDR3 DNA: TGCGCCAGCAGTAGCGCGGACACCATATATTTT
CDR3 protein: CASSSADTIYF

V gene: TRBV19
D gene: .
clone size: .
J gene: TRBJ1-1
CDR3 DNA: TGTGCCAGTAGTACAGGCTTAAACACTGAAGCTTTCTTT
CDR3 protein: CASSTGLNTEAFF

V gene: TRBV15
D gene: .
clone size: .
J gene: TRBJ1-1
CDR3 DNA: TGTGCCACCAGCAGGAACATGAACACTGAAGCTTTCTTT
CDR3 protein: CATSRNMNTEAFF

V gene: TRBV5-4
D gene: .
clone size: .
J gene: TRBJ2-3
CDR3 DNA: TGTGCCAGCAGCTCCCAGGGGCGCGGCACAGATACGCAGTATTTT
CDR3 protein: CASSSQGRGTDTQYF

V gene: TRBV7-3
D gene: TRBD1
clone size: once
J gene: TRBJ1-5
CDR3 DNA: TGTGCCAGCAGCTTTAGGGACAGGAGAAGCAATCAGCCCCAGCATTTT
CDR3 protein: CASSFRDRRSNQPQHF